This TCR beta chain was profiled in a study of blood T cell repertoires in COVID-19. Across the whole study: COVID-19 samples from acute and convalescent phases originated in the United States, Italy and Spain. Sample material is recorded as cDNA or gDNA derived from T cells, B-cell-depleted T cells, or PBMCs.

The count of this clone is one. Categorization into cohorts depended on clinical history that participants reported. TCRdb keeps only in-frame clones here, not all; method: immunoSEQ multiplex PCR. Among about 200,000 clones, 85% were seen once, and the ten largest hold roughly a sixth. The CDR3 is 14 amino acids. Trimming shortened V by 7 bases and J by 5 bases, and 13 bases separated the two germline ends. In germline, CDR1 is KGHDR, CDR2 SFDVKD. The material sequenced was PBMCs or T cells enriched from blood (not recorded which). The genes are TRBV24-1 and TRBJ1-4, with D unclear. This clonotype originated in a man aged 40-55 years who had recovered from COVID-19. CDR3: CATSKGGINEKLFF. In DNA form, the CDR3 reads TGTGCCACCAGCAAAGGAGGTATCAATGAAAAACTGTTTTTT.